What follows describes a single T cell receptor (beta chain). Antigen: not known. Each patient relapsed following autologous stem cell transplantation, and prior brentuximab vedotin exposure differed. Thawed PBMCs were the source of CD4+ T cells, purified by magnetic negative selection. This sample stems from a study of PD-1 blockade in classical Hodgkin lymphoma. Profiled with immunoSEQ multiplex PCR; TCRdb holds only in-frame clones, not every one. The table records roughly 25,000 clones, 84% of them present only once. Study-level points and caveats: A significant rise in TCR diversity by C4D1 was seen for CD4+ but not CD8+ cells. Patients excluded were those beginning nivolumab under 1 year after ASCT.

Per germline, CDR1 SGHNT and CDR2 YYREEE (reference sequence). Deletions cut 1 base from V and 5 bases from J, with 9 bases between. The CDR3 covers 14 residues. This material consisted of CD4+ T cells from blood, taken at baseline. The receptor was isolated from a human donor with classical Hodgkin lymphoma. This chain uses TRBV5-4 with TRBJ2-2; D gene uncertain. This CDR3 is CASSLTQVTGELFF. The CDR3 nucleotides read TGTGCCAGCAGCTTGACCCAGGTGACCGGGGAGCTGTTTTTT.